Listed below are T cell receptor beta chains from one sample, sequenced in a study of T cell responses to AZD1222 COVID-19 vaccine. Using immunoSEQ multiplex PCR, the repertoire was profiled, and TCRdb retains in-frame clones only, with some absent. Among around 110,000 clones listed, around 91% were seen once. Material: peripheral blood, obtained 28 days after the second AZD1222 dose. The receptors shown here come from an adult who received the AZD1222 COVID-19 vaccine. Each CDR3 is given with its conserved first and last residue. Each record gives: J gene, V gene, clone size, D gene, CDR3 protein. The D gene is left open where the match is weak. Clone size appears in some rows only: once, few, many, or a class for an expanded clone.

TRBJ1-2 TRBV21-1 - - CASSKRGESNGYTF
TRBJ2-1 TRBV19 - TRBD2 CASSIDWGGSRYNEQFF
TRBJ2-1 TRBV11-2 - - CASSALSEGSNEQFF
TRBJ1-2 TRBV7-9 - - CASSSGAGSNGYTF
TRBJ1-1 TRBV29-1 - - CSVGPIGNTEAFF
TRBJ2-2 TRBV5-4 - - CASSLAVKVRDVTGELFF
TRBJ2-7 TRBV4-1 - TRBD2 CASSQDRRTSGRRTYEQYF
TRBJ2-1 TRBV10-3 - - CAITRPTSQGNEQFF
TRBJ2-1 TRBV13 - - CASSPAHRKRDEQFF
TRBJ2-7 TRBV3-1/TRBV3-2 - - CASSPLGGSTHYEQYF
TRBJ2-1 TRBV27 - - CASSQGLAAYNEQFF
TRBJ1-2 TRBV5-1 once - CASRRTASDYGYTF
TRBJ1-4 TRBV10-3 - TRBD1 CAISDFTGTGEATNEKLFF
TRBJ1-2 TRBV5-1 - - CASSLEGPYGYTF
TRBJ1-4 TRBV6-5 - - CASRQPGPNEKLFF
TRBJ2-7 TRBV27 - - CASSLFAGSFYEQYF
TRBJ2-7 TRBV13 - - CASSQNSGNPYEQYF
TRBJ1-6 TRBV19 - - CASSPSSRGSYNSPLHF
TRBJ1-1 TRBV19 - - CASSIAGGAQNTEAFF
TRBJ1-1 TRBV6-5 - - CASSRGAEAFF
TRBJ2-5 TRBV10-1 - - CASSENLERQYF
TRBJ1-1 TRBV29-1 - - CSVKSGDTEAFF